This T cell receptor beta chain was sequenced during a study of graft-versus-host responses after intestinal transplantation. About the study: Recipients received multivisceral, liver-intestinal, or isolated intestinal transplants. Recipients were all induced with anti-thymocyte globulin, then given tacrolimus and steroids for around three years. Study-wide results and limits: Among recipient marrow samples, GvH clones were found; some appeared first in ileum or blood.

To note about this clone: What it binds is unknown.

Clones were read by immunoSEQ multiplex PCR, and TCRdb kept only the in-frame ones, dropping some. In the table there are tens of thousands of clones, 90% to 95% of which are singletons. CDR1 is SGHRS, CDR2 YFSETQ, per germline. The CDR3 length is 15 residues. V shed 1 base and J shed 1 base, with 11 bases lying between them. The sample here was unstimulated CD4+ T cells sorted from spleen or lymph node cells, taken before intestinal transplant. The rearrangement uses TRBV5-1 and TRBJ1-1; TRBD1 is a possible D gene (6 bases). The receptor was derived from a human donor who received an intestinal transplant. The CDR3 region has the DNA TGCGCCAGCAGCTTGCGCGGGGGACAGAACACTGAAGCTTTCTTT. This codes for CASSLRGGQNTEAFF. Full variable domain (remainder filled in from reference TRBV5-1 and TRBJ1-1): KAGVTQTPRYLIKTRGQQVTLSCSPISGHRSVSWYQQTPGQGLQFLFEYFSETQRNKGNFPGRFSGRQFSNSRSEMNVSTLELGDSALYLCASSLRGGQNTEAFFGQGTRLTVV.